The 5 T cell receptor beta chains presented below share a single source sample, sequenced in a study of cytomegalovirus exposure and HLA in healthy donors. PCR involved 60 Vbeta and 13 Jbeta primers. Here immunoSEQ multiplex PCR was the method, and the copy in TCRdb shows in-frame clones only, minus some. The sample shows about 130,000 clones, around 80% of them seen only once. The sample consisted of PBMCs. Receptors were obtained from a woman in her 40s in good health and CMV-seronegative.

This clone has just a few counts. The chain is built from TRBV29-1 and TRBJ2-3; 9 bases match TRBD1. The CDR3 extends over 16 amino acids. Germline loops: CDR1 SQVTM, CDR2 ANQGSEA. With 0 bases clipped from V and 2 bases from J, the junction kept 6 bases outside the gene matches. CDR3 residues: CSVEEWDREATDTQYF. CDR3 sequence (DNA): TGCAGCGTTGAAGAATGGGACAGGGAGGCCACAGATACGCAGTATTTT.

The rearrangement links TRBV10-3 to TRBJ2-7; D not certain. Between the trimmed V and J ends, which lost 6 bases and 2 bases, there was a span of 11 bases. Per the germline V gene, CDR1 is ENHRY and CDR2 is SYGVKD. The CDR3 covers 13 residues. The CDR3 sequence is CAIRQTLTYEQYF. The CDR3 nucleotides are TGTGCCATCAGACAGACACTGACCTACGAGCAGTACTTC.

This rearrangement joins TRBV19 to TRBJ1-6; 11 nucleotides agree with TRBD1. This CDR3 has 16 residues. V shed 3 bases and J 16 bases; nucleotides not matched to a gene: 14. From germline, CDR1 is LNHDA and CDR2 SQIVND (reference sequence). The CDR3 region is CASSMSAGTGGTTLHF. The CDR3 DNA reads as TGTGCCAGTAGTATGTCCGCCGGGACAGGGGGAACTACTCTCCACTTT. The full variable domain, in which reference TRBV19 and TRBJ1-6 provide the parts outside the CDR3, is DGGITQSPKYLFRKEGQNVTLSCEQNLNHDAMYWYRQDPGQGLRLIYYSQIVNDFQKGDIAEGYSVSREKKESFPLTVTSAQKNPTAFYLCASSMSAGTGGTTLHFGNGTRLTVT.

The chain recombines TRBV28 with TRBJ2-1; 10 nucleotides match TRBD2. Germline CDR1 MDHEN, CDR2 SYDVKM. The CDR3 has 14 residues. V was pared by 7 bases and J by 6 bases, with 6 bases of the junction left unmatched. CDR3 in amino acids: CASTSGGNLNEQFF. CDR3 bases: TGTGCCAGCACTAGCGGGGGAAACCTCAATGAGCAGTTCTTC.

The V gene is TRBV6-9, the J gene TRBJ1-2; 9 bases map to TRBD1. The V gene's germline CDR1 is MNHGY and CDR2 SVAAGI. The J segment lost 5 bases and the V segment lost 9 bases, leaving 4 bases of the junction unmatched. This CDR3 region has 12 residues. The CDR3 spells CASGQGLYGYTF. The CDR3 nucleotides are TGTGCCAGTGGACAGGGGCTATATGGCTACACCTTC.